Sequencing of this T cell receptor beta chain was carried out in a study of CD8 T cells in ankylosing spondylitis. General observations from the study: The study identified a TCR beta motif of roughly eight highly homologous variants that appeared characteristic of ankylosing spondylitis blood.

Germline V CDR1 and CDR2: LGHDT, YNNKEL (reference sequence). Trimming removed 9 bases from V and 6 bases from J, with 15 bases in between. This CDR3 contains 13 residues. About this clonotype: Its target is not known.

TCRdb passed the 5' RACE reads through MiXCR, listing each CDR3 protein once. Of more than 60,000 distinct CDR3 sequences in the sample, approximately 6% were seen once. The sample consisted of synovial fluid, either unsorted or a sorted T cell fraction (not recorded which). This sequence was found in a male donor with ankylosing spondylitis. This chain links TRBV3-1 with TRBJ2-1; D is uncertain. CDR3 nucleotide sequence: TGTGCCAGTACACAACGGCATCTCAATGAGCAGTTCTTC. Residues: CASTQRHLNEQFF.